The subject of this entry is one TCR beta chain. Its specificity is not known. This specimen comes from a study of cytomegalovirus exposure and HLA in healthy donors. Amplification used 60 Vbeta primers and 13 Jbeta primers. Sequencing used immunoSEQ multiplex PCR; TCRdb keeps in-frame clones, though not all of them. The sample has 100,000 to 150,000 clones; 70% to 85% are singletons. Study-level points and caveats: Later analysis identified several of the most significant clusters that appeared linked to common viral pathogens.

The germline V and J ends were trimmed by 4 bases and 7 bases, with 8 bases remaining between them. CDR1 SEHNR and CDR2 FQNEAQ come from the germline V gene (reference sequence). The CDR3 is made up of 11 amino acids. The sample was PBMCs. This chain uses TRBV7-9 with TRBJ2-7; D gene unclear. This TCR was sampled from a female donor in good health and CMV-seronegative. The CDR3 is CASSSEVEQYF. The CDR3, as DNA: TGTGCCAGCAGCTCTGAGGTAGAGCAGTACTTC.